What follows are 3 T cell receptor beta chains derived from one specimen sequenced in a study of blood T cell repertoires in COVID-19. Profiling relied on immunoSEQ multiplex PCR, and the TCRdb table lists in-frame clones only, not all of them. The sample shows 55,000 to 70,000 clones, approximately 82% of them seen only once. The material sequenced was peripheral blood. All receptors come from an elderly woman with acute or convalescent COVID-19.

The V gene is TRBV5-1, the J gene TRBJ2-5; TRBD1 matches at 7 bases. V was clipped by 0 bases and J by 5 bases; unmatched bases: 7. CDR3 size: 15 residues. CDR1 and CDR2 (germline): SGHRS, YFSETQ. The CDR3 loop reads CASSLALQGSETQYF. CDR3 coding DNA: TGCGCCAGCAGCTTGGCCTTACAGGGGTCGGAGACCCAGTACTTC.

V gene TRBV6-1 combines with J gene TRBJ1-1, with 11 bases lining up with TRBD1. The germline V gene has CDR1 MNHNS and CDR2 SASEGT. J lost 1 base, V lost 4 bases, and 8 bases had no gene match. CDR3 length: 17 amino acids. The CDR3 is CASSAGDRGRANTEAFF. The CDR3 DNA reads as TGTGCCAGCAGTGCCGGGGACAGGGGGAGGGCGAACACTGAAGCTTTCTTT.

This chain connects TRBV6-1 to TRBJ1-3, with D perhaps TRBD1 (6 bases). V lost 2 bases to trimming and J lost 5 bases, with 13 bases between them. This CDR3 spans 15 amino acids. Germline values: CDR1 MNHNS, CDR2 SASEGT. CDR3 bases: TGTGCCAGCAGTGAACGGGACACCGGGCGAAACACCATATATTTT. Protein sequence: CASSERDTGRNTIYF.